This T cell receptor (beta chain) was recorded in a study of blood T cell repertoires in COVID-19. Study summary: Acute-phase and convalescent COVID-19 samples originated in the United States, Italy and Spain. T cells, B-cell-depleted T cells, or PBMCs provided the cDNA or gDNA that served as material.

The CDR3 has 15 amino acids. Germline V gene lookup returns CDR1 MGHRA and CDR2 YSYEKL. The V and J ends lost 4 bases and 3 bases, in that order; junction bases with no gene match: 9. Source study methods: The authors estimated nucleated cell counts from reference gene primer amplification. Here immunoSEQ multiplex PCR was the method, and the copy in TCRdb shows in-frame clones only, minus some. The DNA was the basis for D and trimming; V, J and clone size are from that table. The sample has some 67,000 clones, around nine tenths seen once; the top ten hold approximately 5%. Sequencing was carried out using peripheral blood. This rearrangement joins TRBV4-1 to TRBJ2-7, with 7 bases fitting TRBD1. This TCR was recovered from a woman aged 18-29 years with acute or convalescent COVID-19. The CDR3 DNA reads as TGCGCCAGCAGCCTGATACAGGGGCTAAGCTACGAGCAGTACTTC. It yields the protein CASSLIQGLSYEQYF.